Here is one T cell receptor (beta chain) with its context. MiXCR, applied by TCRdb to the PCR reads, yields one record per CDR3 protein. The sample has approximately 14,000 distinct CDR3 sequences; approximately 50% are singletons. Germline V gives CDR1 SEHNR, CDR2 FQNEAQ (reference sequence). This CDR3 is 14 amino acids long. V lost 4 bases, J lost 0 bases, and 8 bases lay in between. This entry is derived from a study of tumor-infiltrating lymphocytes in oesophageal squamous cell carcinoma. The V gene is TRBV7-9, the J gene TRBJ2-3; D is perhaps TRBD2 (5 bases). This sequence originates from a male donor with esophageal squamous cell carcinoma. The specimen was esophageal tumor tissue. The DNA for the CDR3 is TGTGCCAGCAGCTCGGACTCGAGCACAGATACGCAGTATTTT. This sequence encodes CASSSDSSTDTQYF. The variable domain in full, with the rest retrieved from reference TRBV7-9 and TRBJ2-3, is DTGVSQNPRHKITKRGQNVTFRCDPISEHNRLYWYRQTLGQGPEFLTYFQNEAQLEKSRLLSDRFSAERPKGSFSTLEIQRTEQGDSAMYLCASSSDSSTDTQYFGPGTRLTVL.